The clone carrying this T cell receptor (beta chain) was seen ten or more times. Its antigen is currently unknown. This sample is part of a study of blood T cells in healthy people across ages. Overall study results and limits: The study regarded diversity estimates from one million T cells as underestimates.

The authors ran a second PCR of about 7 to 11 cycles using a sample-barcoded 5' primer and a J-beta primer mix. Via MiXCR, TCRdb re-called the 5' RACE reads, giving one row per CDR3 protein. The repertoire has 450,000 to 700,000 distinct CDR3 sequences, 27% of them found once; the top ten carry around 18%. There were at least 5 micrograms of total RNA extracted from every sample. The CDR3 runs 14 residues. Deletions cut 6 bases from V and 5 bases from J, with 16 bases between. Germline V gene lookup returns CDR1 MDHEN and CDR2 SYDVKM. The gene calls are TRBV28 and TRBJ2-5, with D perhaps TRBD1 (6 bases). The sequenced material came from blood. The TCR sequence derives from a woman between 70 and 85 years old in good health. The chain's CDR3 is CASRLGARGETQYF. The CDR3 nucleotides read TGTGCCAGCAGGTTGGGGGCGCGTGGCGAGACCCAGTACTTC.